This TCR beta chain was retrieved from a study of T cells after yellow fever vaccination. Via MiXCR, TCRdb re-called the 5' RACE reads, giving one row per CDR3 protein. The sample includes hundreds of thousands of distinct CDR3 sequences, around an eighth of them seen just once. Germline values: CDR1 GTSNPN, CDR2 SVGIG (reference sequence). This CDR3 region has 13 residues. Between the trimmed V and J ends, which lost 0 bases and 6 bases, there was a span of 9 bases. The rearrangement uses TRBV30 and TRBJ1-5; D remains ambiguous. The source of this sequence is a man aged 30 to 39 who received the YFV17D yellow fever vaccine. Specimen: PBMCs, collected on the day of the yellow fever booster vaccination. The DNA for the CDR3 is TGTGCCTGGAGTGTGGCAGTGGCTCAGCCCCAGCATTTT. Protein sequence: CAWSVAVAQPQHF. Full variable domain (missing parts from reference TRBV30 and TRBJ1-5): SQTIHQWPATLVQPVGSPLSLECTVEGTSNPNLYWYRQAAGRGLQLLFYSVGIGQISSEVPQNLSASRPQDRQFILSSKKLLLSDSGFYLCAWSVAVAQPQHFGDGTRLSIL.